This TCR beta chain emerged from a study of shared clonotypes between healthy human individuals. Generated by immunoSEQ multiplex PCR, the TCRdb table keeps only in-frame clones and is missing some. There are 2 million to 2.5 million clones in the sample; approximately 93% occur only once, and 0.35% to 0.5% lies in the top ten. The sequence came from a man aged 18 to 35 in good health. Some clones in this sample may be carry-over from other donors' samples. Sequencing was done on a sample of naive CD4+ T cells from PBMCs. Subset meaning: CD45RA+ positively selected.

The CDR3 region has the DNA TGTGCCAGCAGATCTTATTCAGGGGCGAGGACTGAAGCTTTCTTT. Translating it yields CASRSYSGARTEAFF. The chain is built from TRBV6-4 and TRBJ1-1, with D maybe TRBD1 (6 bases). Germline V gene lookup returns CDR1 MRHNA and CDR2 SNTAGT. The CDR3 covers 15 residues. V lost 6 bases and J 5 bases, leaving 19 bases between the germline ends.